These 14 T cell receptor beta chains were sequenced from one sample in a study of OX40 agonist ivuxolimab in advanced cancers. Repertoires were generated with immunoSEQ multiplex PCR, while TCRdb's copy carries only in-frame clones and drops some. The sample comprises about 62,000 clones, 60% to 85% of which are singletons, and 9.5% to 13% rests with the top ten. The source material was CD4+ or CD8+ T cells sorted from blood, sampled in a trial of the OX40 agonist ivuxolimab. These receptors came from an adult with an advanced solid tumor such as melanoma, head and neck, liver or kidney cancer.

This clone occurred a few times. The rearrangement links TRBV4-3 to TRBJ2-1; D unclear. V lost 4 bases to trimming and J lost 2 bases, with 12 bases between them. Germline-derived CDR1 and CDR2 are LGHNA and YSLEER. This CDR3 has 15 residues. The CDR3 sequence is CASSPERNPYNEQFF. DNA for the CDR3: TGCGCCAGCAGCCCCGAACGGAACCCCTACAATGAGCAGTTCTTC.

This clone was seen once. The chain recombines TRBV7-3 with TRBJ2-2, with TRBD1 matching 8 bases. The CDR3 spans 15 residues. Per the germline V gene, CDR1 is SGHTA and CDR2 is FQGTGA. The V and J ends lost 6 bases and 4 bases, in that order; junction bases with no gene match: 7. CDR3 in amino acids: CASSPAGGGTGELFF. The CDR3 DNA reads as TGTGCCAGCAGTCCCGCAGGGGGCGGCACCGGGGAGCTGTTTTTT.

V gene TRBV18 combines with J gene TRBJ1-2; the D is unclear. Trimming took 2 bases from V and 1 from J, leaving 11 bases between them. CDR1 and CDR2 from the germline V gene are KGHSH and LQKENI. The CDR3 contains 15 residues. The CDR3 coding sequence is TGTGCCAGCTCACCAGTCACAAGTAATAACTATGGCTACACCTTC. Its protein is CASSPVTSNNYGYTF.

For the CDR3, the DNA is TGTGCCAGCAGCGTAGCTAGGGTTACTAGCACAGATACGCAGTATTTT. Protein: CASSVARVTSTDTQYF. The gene calls are TRBV9 and TRBJ2-3; no reliable D call. Germline V CDR1 and CDR2: SGDLS, YYNGEE. The CDR3 is 16 residues long. Trimming cost V 0 bases and J 0 bases, with 11 bases left between them.

The rearrangement joins TRBV2 to TRBJ2-2, with 9 bases aligning to TRBD2. Germline V gene sequence: CDR1 SNHLY, CDR2 FYNNEI. The CDR3 totals 16 residues. Unmatched junction bases numbered 8, after V lost 7 bases and J lost 2 bases. CDR3 amino acids: CASMRERGANTGELFF. As DNA, the CDR3 is TGTGCCAGCATGAGGGAGCGGGGGGCAAACACCGGGGAGCTGTTTTTT. The full variable domain, rest sourced from reference TRBV2 and TRBJ2-2, is EPEVTQTPSHQVTQMGQEVILRCVPISNHLYFYWYRQILGQKVEFLVSFYNNEISEKSEIFDDQFSVERPDGSNFTLKIRSTKLEDSAMYFCASMRERGANTGELFFGEGSRLTVL.

The chain combines TRBV9 with TRBJ1-6, with D possibly matching TRBD1 (5 bases). Per the germline V gene, CDR1 is SGDLS and CDR2 is YYNGEE. Trimming shortened V by 0 bases and J by 10 bases, and 20 bases separated the two germline ends. The CDR3 extends over 17 amino acids. The CDR3 DNA is TGTGCCAGCAGCGTAGCTACGGGGGGAGGAAGCAAATCACCCCTCCACTTT. It encodes CASSVATGGGSKSPLHF.

The genes are TRBV23-1 and TRBJ2-7; D not certain. TRBV23-1 is sorted into the ORF group, with uncertain function. V lost 2 bases and J 0 bases, leaving 11 bases between the germline ends. CDR3 length: 15 amino acids. CDR3 region: CASSQRRLSSYEQYF. The CDR3 DNA is TGCGCCAGCAGTCAAAGGCGGCTAAGCTCCTACGAGCAGTACTTC.

This chain links TRBV11-2 with TRBJ2-7, with TRBD1 matching over 8 bases. Germline CDR1 SGHAT, CDR2 FQNNGV. The CDR3 extends over 15 amino acids. V was pared by 2 bases and J by 5 bases, with 8 bases of the junction left unmatched. CDR3 amino acids: CASSLRGQGNHEQYF. Written as DNA, the CDR3 is TGTGCCAGCAGCTTACGTGGACAGGGTAACCACGAGCAGTACTTC.

Worth noting for this clone: A read error may produce the germline difference seen at one junction end. The chain joins TRBV11-2 to TRBJ1-2; 7 nucleotides align to TRBD1. This CDR3 region has 16 residues. Germline lookup yields CDR1 SGHAT and CDR2 FQNNGV. CDR3 DNA sequence: TGCGCCAGCAGCCAGACTCGGACAGGATTAAAATATGGCTACACCTTC. Translating gives CASSQTRTGLKYGYTF.

This clone was observed once. This chain connects TRBV4-1 to TRBJ2-2, with TRBD2 matching over 7 bases. Per the germline V gene, CDR1 is MGHRA and CDR2 is YSYEKL. CDR3 length: 16 amino acids. Trimming at V came to 1 base and at J to 5 bases, leaving 7 bases not matched to a gene. The CDR3 loop reads CASSQALAEGTGELFF. The CDR3 DNA reads as TGCGCCAGCAGCCAAGCCCTAGCGGAGGGGACCGGGGAGCTGTTTTTT.

The rearrangement joins TRBV18 to TRBJ1-6; D possibly corresponds to TRBD1 (5 bases). In germline, CDR1 is KGHSH, CDR2 LQKENI. This CDR3 is built from 16 residues. Trimming stripped 6 bases from V and 9 bases from J, with 21 bases between. The chain's CDR3 is CASSDHEGAGISPLHF. The CDR3 coding sequence is TGTGCCAGCTCGGACCATGAAGGGGCTGGGATTTCACCCCTCCACTTT.

The CDR3 nucleotides read TGCGCCAGCAGCCAACCCCCCCGGGCCGGGACAGGCGTCTACACCTTC. Its protein is CASSQPPRAGTGVYTF. The chain uses TRBV4-3 and TRBJ1-2, with 8 nucleotides matching TRBD1. There are 16 residues in the CDR3. J lost 10 bases, V lost 2 bases, and 15 bases had no gene match. Germline values: CDR1 LGHNA, CDR2 YSLEER.

This rearrangement joins TRBV29-1 to TRBJ2-1, with 9 nucleotides matching TRBD1. With 0 bases clipped from V and 7 bases from J, the junction kept 10 bases outside the gene matches. This CDR3 has 16 amino acids. Germline V gene data show CDR1 as SQVTM and CDR2 as ANQGSEA. The CDR3 coding sequence is TGCAGCGTTGAAGAAGGACGGGACAGGGTTTGGAATGAGCAGTTCTTC. Its translation is CSVEEGRDRVWNEQFF.

The chain uses TRBV28 and TRBJ1-1; the D gene is possibly TRBD1 (5 bases). Germline CDR1 is MDHEN and CDR2 is SYDVKM. Deletions cut 6 bases from V and 0 bases from J, with 11 bases between. This CDR3 contains 14 residues. CDR3 sequence reads: CASRPWGVNTEAFF. The CDR3 DNA reads TGTGCCAGCAGGCCCTGGGGCGTGAACACTGAAGCTTTCTTT.